This TCR beta chain is from a study of blood T cell repertoires in COVID-19 (dated by TCRdb to the early 2020s). Study-level background: Collaborator samples came from the United States, Italy and Spain and covered acute and convalescent phases of COVID-19. The samples were drawn from two sources: the first 160 participants of the ongoing ImmuneRACE study, and fewer than 1,500 subjects contributed by 6 global collaborators. Deeply sampled blood TCRbeta repertoires from subjects exposed to, actively infected with, or recovered from COVID-19 were included in the dataset. Sample metadata almost always included a de-identified subject ID, COVID-19 status, age in years and sex. The material from the prospective study consisted of cDNA or gDNA derived from T cells, B-cell-depleted T cells, or PBMCs. Where available, HLA class I and class II types were taken from metadata supplied by the sample provider and were not determined by assay-based typing. The repertoires were made available in a free public database intended to serve as a resource for research on the immune response to SARS-CoV-2.

Overall study outcomes, separate from this receptor: Clinical and demographic metadata were provided uncurated, with the amount varying by source and participant.

TCRbeta CDR3 regions were amplified from genomic DNA using the immunoSEQ Assay, a bias-controlled multiplex PCR. In the authors' own workflow: Within the assay, amplification of reference gene primers was used to estimate how many nucleated cells each sample contained. To quantify the absolute abundance of each unique TCRbeta CDR3 rearrangement, sequence reads were collapsed and filtered. For each sample, productive Simpson clonality was calculated as the square root of Simpson's diversity index across productive rearrangements. TCRdb carries this immuneACCESS record with in-frame sequences only. Its versions omit some clonotypes, under half of them owing to an unresolved V gene in the studies checked, with the rest unexplained. V and J calls and clone size are copied from that table; D and trimming were computed from the DNA. This sample lists 84,000 or so clones; approximately 80% were detected once. Of the sample, less than 20% falls within the top ten clones.

With regard to this clone: Its target antigen remains unknown. No much larger clone exists at a distance of one base, and base qualities are not known.

V is cut back by 2 bases and J by 4 bases, with 4 bases in the junction unmatched. CDR3 length: 15 amino acids, cysteine to phenylalanine. Only CDR3 DNA is held: 45 bases, read in frame from base 1. Via the germline V gene, CDR1 is SGHRS and CDR2 YFSETQ. The collaborating institutions used their own protocols to collect whole blood in K2EDTA tubes. Collaborator samples were shipped for TCRbeta analysis as frozen whole blood, isolated PBMCs, or DNA extracted from either sample type. This TCR came from a woman of 80 years or more with acute or convalescent COVID-19. The receptor chain draws on TRBV5-1 and TRBJ2-2; 8 central nucleotides agree with TRBD2. Sequencing input: peripheral blood. The sequence in DNA is TGCGCCAGCAGCTTTACTAGCGGACCCACCGGGGAGCTGTTTTTT. It translates to CASSFTSGPTGELFF.